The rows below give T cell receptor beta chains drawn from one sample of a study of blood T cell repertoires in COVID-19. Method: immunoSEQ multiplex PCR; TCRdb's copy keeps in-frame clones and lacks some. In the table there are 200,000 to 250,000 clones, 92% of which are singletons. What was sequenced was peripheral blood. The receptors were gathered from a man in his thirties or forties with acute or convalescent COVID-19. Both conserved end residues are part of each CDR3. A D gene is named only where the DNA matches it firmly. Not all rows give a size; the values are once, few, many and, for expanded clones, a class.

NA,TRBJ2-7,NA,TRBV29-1,TGCAGCGTTGTAAGGGGCGAGCAGTACTTC,CSVVRGEQYF
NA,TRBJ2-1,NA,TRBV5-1,TGCGCCAGCAGCTTGATAGCGGCCCCTTCAATCTTCTTC,CASSLIAAPSIFF
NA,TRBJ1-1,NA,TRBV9,TGTGCCAGCAGCACATCTACTGAAGCTTTCTTT,CASSTSTEAFF
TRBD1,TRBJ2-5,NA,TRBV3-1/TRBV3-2,TGTGCCAGCAGCTCGAACCCCGGGACAGGGATAGAGACCCAGTACTTC,CASSSNPGTGIETQYF
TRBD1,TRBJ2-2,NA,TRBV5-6,TGTGCCAGCATGGACAGGGCGGGCACCGGGGAGCTGTTTTTT,CASMDRAGTGELFF
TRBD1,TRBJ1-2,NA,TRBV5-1,TGCGCCAGCAGCTTGACGTGGACAGGGGGTCGATCCCAACCCTATGGCTACACCTTC,CASSLTWTGGRSQPYGYTF
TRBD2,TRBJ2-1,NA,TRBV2,TGTGCCAGCAGTGTTACTAGCGGGGTCTACAATGAGCAGTTCTTC,CASSVTSGVYNEQFF
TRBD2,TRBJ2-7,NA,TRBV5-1,TGCGCCAGCAGCTTGGCCTTTAGCGGGAGTCTCTACGAGCAGTACTTC,CASSLAFSGSLYEQYF
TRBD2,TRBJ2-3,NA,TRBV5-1,TGCGCCAGCAGCTCCCTAGCGGGGGGGGGCACAGATACGCAGTATTTT,CASSSLAGGGTDTQYF
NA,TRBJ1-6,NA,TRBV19,TGTGCCAGTAGTTTCCGCTCGGGGGATAATTCACCCCTCCACTTT,CASSFRSGDNSPLHF
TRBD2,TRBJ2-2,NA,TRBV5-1,TGCGCCAGCAGCTTGACTAGCGGGGGGTCAACCACCGGGGAGCTGTTTTTT,CASSLTSGGSTTGELFF
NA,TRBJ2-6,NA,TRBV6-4,TGTGCCACCTCCCCTTCTGGGGCCAACGTCCTGACTTTC,CATSPSGANVLTF
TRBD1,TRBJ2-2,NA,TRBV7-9,TGTGCCAGCAGCCCACAGGGGTCGAACACCGGGGAGCTGTTTTTT,CASSPQGSNTGELFF
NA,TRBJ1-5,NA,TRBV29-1,TGCAGCGTTGCACAGTCCGACAATCAGCCCCAGCATTTT,CSVAQSDNQPQHF
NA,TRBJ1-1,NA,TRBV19,TGTGCCAGTAGTCACAGGGAACTCACTGAAGCTTTCTTT,CASSHRELTEAFF
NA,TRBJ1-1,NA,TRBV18,TGTGCCAGCTCATACCGGACAGCCCGGCGGGACACTGAAGCTTTCTTT,CASSYRTARRDTEAFF
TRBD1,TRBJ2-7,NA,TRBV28,TGTGCCAGCAGGTCGGGACAGGCGTTATACGAGCAGTACTTC,CASRSGQALYEQYF
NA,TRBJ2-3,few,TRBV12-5,TGTGCTAGTGGTTTGCTTCCTGGAGGGACCACGCGAGATACGCAGTATTTT,CASGLLPGGTTRDTQYF
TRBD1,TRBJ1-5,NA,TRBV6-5,TGTGCCAGCAGCCTTACAGGGGGGGGTCAGCCCCAGCATTTT,CASSLTGGGQPQHF
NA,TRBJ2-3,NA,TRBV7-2,TGTGCCAGCAGCTTTGCCCCATCGAGGACAGATACGCAGTATTTT,CASSFAPSRTDTQYF
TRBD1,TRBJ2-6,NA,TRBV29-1,TGCAGCGCGACAGGGATGGGGGCCAACGTCCTGACTTTC,CSATGMGANVLTF
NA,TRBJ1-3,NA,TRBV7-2,TGTGCCAGCAGCCCCCGAGGGGGACGCTCTGGAAACACCATATATTTT,CASSPRGGRSGNTIYF
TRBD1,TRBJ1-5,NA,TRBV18,TGTGCCAGCTCACCTCCGGGACAGGCATATAGCAATCAGCCCCAGCATTTT,CASSPPGQAYSNQPQHF
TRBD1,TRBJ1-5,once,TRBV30,TGTGCCTGGAGTAGGAACAGGGGTGGGCGCAATCAGCCCCAGCATTTT,CAWSRNRGGRNQPQHF
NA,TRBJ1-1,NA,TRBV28,TGTGCCAGCAGTTTATATCCAGACATGAACACTGAAGCTTTCTTT,CASSLYPDMNTEAFF
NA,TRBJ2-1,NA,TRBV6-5,TGTGCCAGCAGTTCCCAATCGGGAGAGCAGTTCTTC,CASSSQSGEQFF
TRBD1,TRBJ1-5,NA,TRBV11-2,TGTGCCAGCAGCAGGGACAGGGGGCGGCCCCAGCATTTT,CASSRDRGRPQHF
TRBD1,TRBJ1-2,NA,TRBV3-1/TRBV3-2,TGTGCCAGCAGTCTTATGGGACAGAGCAACACAGCTAACTATGGCTACACCTTC,CASSLMGQSNTANYGYTF
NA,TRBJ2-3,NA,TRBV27,TGTGCCACCCTAAAGGGAGGACCGACAGATACGCAGTATTTT,CATLKGGPTDTQYF
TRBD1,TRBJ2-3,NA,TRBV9,TGTGCCAGCAGCACGGACAGGGACACAGATACGCAGTATTTT,CASSTDRDTDTQYF
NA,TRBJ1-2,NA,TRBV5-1,TGCGCCAGCAGCTTGACCGTAGAAGCGAACTATGGCTACACCTTC,CASSLTVEANYGYTF